This entry concerns a single T cell receptor beta chain. The target antigen is unknown. The data are from a study of CD8 T cells in Susac syndrome. Study findings and constraints: The study recognized that the number of individuals in its TCR sequencing and HLA analysis was relatively small.

The authors reverse transcribed roughly 0.5 to 1 ug RNA with random hexamers. TCR beta CDR3 was amplified by immunoSEQ multiplex PCR. This amplification extended across 54 Vbeta and 13 Jbeta segments. TCRdb redid the calling of the immunoSEQ multiplex PCR reads with MiXCR, one entry per CDR3 protein. The data contain 51,000 or so distinct CDR3 sequences, approximately 93% of them seen just once; the ten biggest clones take up approximately 0.54%. The germline CDR1 and CDR2 sequences are SGHNT and YYREEE (reference sequence). The CDR3 spans 15 residues. J gave up 5 bases and V 4 bases, and 4 bases lay outside the gene matches.

The chain joins TRBV5-4 to TRBJ2-2, with 11 bases that match TRBD2. The sequenced material came from CD8+ T cells from PBMCs. The TCR was taken from a human donor in good health. The CDR3 bases are TGTGCCAGCAGCCCCTGGACTAGCGGGACCGGGGAGCTGTTTTTT. This translates into CASSPWTSGTGELFF.